The 15 T cell receptor beta chains reported below all come from one sample, sequenced in a study of patients and donors after allogeneic stem cell transplantation. TCRdb passed the RT-PCR reads through MiXCR, listing each CDR3 protein once. The data contain a few hundred thousand distinct CDR3 sequences, around 14% of them seen just once; the ten biggest clones take up around a tenth. Sequencing used blood, either unsorted or a sorted T cell fraction (not recorded which). Source of these receptors: a human donor who was either an allogeneic HSCT recipient or a stem cell or donor lymphocyte infusion donor (not recorded which). It is not recorded whose cells these are; they may come from a transplant donor.

Ten or more counts support this clonotype. V is TRBV27 and J is TRBJ1-6; 9 bases map to TRBD1. Germline CDR1 MNHEY, CDR2 SMNVEV (reference sequence). Trimming at V came to 5 bases and at J to 8 bases, leaving 10 bases not matched to a gene. The CDR3 has 16 amino acids. As DNA, the CDR3 is TGTGCCAGCAGTCGGACGGGACAGGGAATCTATTCACCCCTCCACTTT. The encoded protein is CASSRTGQGIYSPLHF.

At least ten counts were recorded for this clonotype. This chain connects TRBV25-1 to TRBJ1-1; possible D gene TRBD1, 6 bases. CDR3 size: 16 residues. Germline V gene lookup returns CDR1 MGHDK and CDR2 SYGVNS. The V end was cut by 4 bases, the J end by 4 bases, with 19 bases between. CDR3 residues: CASSATWGARGTEAFF. Written as DNA, the CDR3 is TGTGCCAGCAGTGCCACGTGGGGGGCGCGGGGCACTGAAGCTTTCTTT.

The table lists this clonotype with a few counts. The chain links TRBV20-1 to TRBJ1-4; weak D call: TRBD1 (5 bases). The CDR3 is 13 residues long. Germline CDR1 DFQATT, CDR2 SNEGSKA (reference sequence). Trimming removed 0 bases at V and 12 bases at J, with 14 bases between. The DNA of the CDR3 is TGCAGTGCTAGAGAGGCAGGGCTTGGGGAACTGTTTTTT. It translates to CSAREAGLGELFF.

The chain combines TRBV4-2 with TRBJ2-3; 10 nucleotides line up with TRBD2. Germline V gene lookup returns CDR1 LGHNA and CDR2 YNFKEQ. The CDR3 runs to 16 residues. Germline trimming cut 0 bases from V and 3 bases from J; bases unmatched to any gene: 3. The CDR3 nucleotides are TGTGCCAGCAGCCAAGAGAGCGGGGGGGAAACAGATACGCAGTATTTT. This sequence encodes CASSQESGGETDTQYF.

This clonotype came up a few times. This chain links TRBV5-4 with TRBJ2-7; D is possibly TRBD1 or TRBD2 (5 bases each). Looked up from germline, CDR1 is SGHNT and CDR2 is YYREEE (reference sequence). The CDR3 has 14 residues. Trimming left V 3 bases short and J 2 bases short, with 12 bases between. The CDR3 sequence is CASSSGGGTYEQYF. Written as DNA, the CDR3 is TGTGCCAGCAGCTCAGGTGGGGGTACCTACGAGCAGTACTTC. The full variable domain, its missing parts supplied by reference TRBV5-4 and TRBJ2-7, is ETGVTQSPTHLIKTRGQQVTLRCSSQSGHNTVSWYQQALGQGPQFIFQYYREEENGRGNFPPRFSGLQFPNYSSELNVNALELDDSALYLCASSSGGGTYEQYFGPGTRLTVT.

This clonotype was seen at least ten times. The chain uses TRBV19 and TRBJ2-5; 8 nucleotides match TRBD1. Unmatched junction bases numbered 7, after V lost 2 bases and J lost 5 bases. The CDR3 is 15 residues long. CDR1 is LNHDA, CDR2 SQIVND, per germline (reference sequence). Here the CDR3 DNA reads TGTGCCAGTAGTATAAAGTCAGGGGGCTTGGAGACCCAGTACTTC. Its translation: CASSIKSGGLETQYF.

This chain links TRBV4-1 with TRBJ2-2; TRBD2 aligns across 10 bases. This CDR3 has 21 amino acids. V was clipped by 0 bases and J by 2 bases; unmatched bases: 15. The germline V gene has CDR1 MGHRA and CDR2 YSYEKL. The DNA of the CDR3 is TGCGCCAGCAGCCAAGACTTCAGCGGGGGGGCCAAGGCCATCAACACCGGGGAGCTGTTTTTT. The encoded protein is CASSQDFSGGAKAINTGELFF.

V is TRBV20-1 and J is TRBJ2-7; the match to TRBD1 covers 9 bases. The germline CDR1 and CDR2 sequences are DFQATT and SNEGSKA (reference sequence). This CDR3 contains 13 residues. Losses at the gene ends were 4 bases for V and 2 bases for J; bases not matched to a gene: 3. CDR3 in DNA: TGCAGTGCTACCGGACAGGGGACCTACGAGCAGTACTTC. Its translation: CSATGQGTYEQYF.

This clonotype has ten or more counts. The genes are TRBV5-1 and TRBJ2-3, with no clear D. The CDR3 runs 15 residues. Trimming shortened V by 0 bases and J by 0 bases, and 8 bases separated the two germline ends. The V gene's germline CDR1 is SGHRS and CDR2 YFSETQ. The CDR3 loop reads CASSLAGGSTDTQYF. Written as DNA, the CDR3 is TGCGCCAGCAGCTTGGCCGGTGGGAGCACAGATACGCAGTATTTT.

The chain is built from TRBV7-9 and TRBJ1-2; D unresolved. Per germline, CDR1 SEHNR and CDR2 FQNEAQ (reference sequence). The V end was cut by 2 bases, the J end by 2 bases, with 12 bases between. The CDR3 sequence is 15 residues long. The CDR3 sequence: CASSLSVMVNYGYTF. As DNA, the CDR3 is TGTGCCAGCAGCTTATCAGTTATGGTCAACTATGGCTACACCTTC.

This clonotype was recorded at least ten times. The gene calls are TRBV12-3 or TRBV12-4 and TRBJ2-1; D tentatively fits TRBD1 or TRBD2 (5 bases each). This CDR3 is built from 14 residues. Trimming removed 5 bases at V and 7 bases at J, with 15 bases between. CDR3 DNA sequence: TGTGCCAGCAGTCAAAATGGGGGTGAGAATGAGCAGTTCTTC. This codes for CASSQNGGENEQFF.

The chain joins TRBV11-3 to TRBJ2-5; D may correspond to TRBD1 or TRBD2 (6 bases each). This CDR3 comprises 15 residues. V was trimmed by 5 bases and J by 1 base, leaving 14 bases between them. Germline loops: CDR1 SGHNT, CDR2 YENEEA. CDR3 coding DNA: TGTGCCAGCAGCCAGCTCCGGGGGCCCCAAGAGACCCAGTACTTC. Protein: CASSQLRGPQETQYF.

The sample holds a few counts of this clonotype. The chain employs TRBV9 and TRBJ1-6; 10 bases are shared with TRBD1. V lost 0 bases and J lost 7; bases outside the gene matches: 7. This CDR3 comprises 17 residues. Germline V CDR1 and CDR2: SGDLS, YYNGEE. CDR3 protein: CASSVGVGGQGNSPLHF. The CDR3 DNA reads as TGTGCCAGCAGCGTAGGAGTAGGGGGACAGGGGAATTCACCCCTCCACTTT.

In this sample, this clonotype turned up many times. This chain connects TRBV24-1 to TRBJ1-5; no firm D call. V dropped 0 bases and J dropped 2 bases, with 22 bases sitting between them. This CDR3 has 20 amino acids. Germline CDR1 reads KGHDR; CDR2 reads SFDVKD. Here the CDR3 DNA reads TGTGCCACCAGTGATTTGGGACTCCCGCGAAGGCTTCCTGGCAATCAGCCCCAGCATTTT. Protein product: CATSDLGLPRRLPGNQPQHF.

This clonotype is a singleton in its sample. J is TRBJ2-2 and V is TRBV6-1, with D possibly matching TRBD2 (5 bases). The V gene's germline CDR1 is MNHNS and CDR2 SASEGT. The germline V and J ends were trimmed by 7 bases and 7 bases, with 19 bases remaining between them. The CDR3 is made up of 15 amino acids. The CDR3 region has the DNA TGTGCCAGCATGAGGACCCTAGGGAGCGGCGGGGAGCTGTTTTTT. Its translation is CASMRTLGSGGELFF.